The 2 T cell receptor beta chains below come from one sample, sequenced in a study of blood T cell repertoires in COVID-19. Sequenced by immunoSEQ multiplex PCR; TCRdb stores in-frame clones only, minus some. The sample shows about 400,000 clones, more than 75% of them seen only once. Sequenced sample: PBMCs or T cells enriched from blood (not recorded which). These receptor sequences come from a woman aged 45 to 65 who had recovered from COVID-19.

The rearrangement uses TRBV5-6 and TRBJ2-7; maybe TRBD2 (5 bases). Germline V gene sequence: CDR1 SGHDT, CDR2 YYEEEE. This CDR3 contains 15 residues. V lost 0 bases and J lost 3, with 13 bases in between. DNA of the CDR3: TGTGCCAGCAGCTTGGTAGTCGGGGATGACTACGAGCAGTACTTC. It specifies CASSLVVGDDYEQYF.

The chain employs TRBV4-2 and TRBJ1-6; weak D call: TRBD1 (6 bases). In germline, CDR1 is LGHNA, CDR2 YNFKEQ. Deletions cut 4 bases from V and 5 bases from J, with 18 bases between. This CDR3 is built from 17 residues. The CDR3 spells CASSRDLTGLNNSPLHF. CDR3 DNA: TGTGCCAGCAGCCGAGATCTAACAGGGTTAAATAATTCACCCCTCCACTTT.